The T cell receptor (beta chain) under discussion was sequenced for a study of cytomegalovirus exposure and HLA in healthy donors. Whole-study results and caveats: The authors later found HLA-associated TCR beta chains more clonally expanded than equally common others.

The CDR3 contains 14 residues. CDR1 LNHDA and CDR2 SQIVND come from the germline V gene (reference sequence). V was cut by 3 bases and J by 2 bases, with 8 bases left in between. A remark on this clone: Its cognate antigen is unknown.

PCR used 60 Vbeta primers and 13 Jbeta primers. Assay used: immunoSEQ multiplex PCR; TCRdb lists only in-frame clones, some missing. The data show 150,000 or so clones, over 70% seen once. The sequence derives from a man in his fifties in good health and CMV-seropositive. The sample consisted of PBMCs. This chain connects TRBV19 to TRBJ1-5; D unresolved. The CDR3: CASSIDIGNQPQHF. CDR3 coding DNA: TGTGCCAGTAGTATCGACATAGGCAATCAGCCCCAGCATTTT.